This T cell receptor beta chain was sequenced in a study of T cells after posttransplantation cyclophosphamide. Study results and limitations: Recipient CMV seropositivity and CMV reactivation strongly tracked TRB clonality. Tissue-infiltrating T cells from skin or gut overlapped little with blood T cells. Later blood repertoires were often dominated by clones from the donor CD8+ memory compartment.

Comment on this clone: What it binds is unknown.

TCRdb keeps only in-frame clones here, not all; method: immunoSEQ multiplex PCR. This table has some 5,000 clones, about two thirds appearing once. Sequencing was performed on memory CD8+ T cells sorted from blood. The sequence came from a woman aged 60-75 years in good health, CMV-negative, and a related stem cell transplant donor.

CDR3 sequence reads: CASSAKDSVFYEQYF. The CDR3 DNA sequence: TGTGCCAGTAGTGCGAAAGACAGCGTCTTCTACGAGCAGTACTTC. The chain uses TRBV19 and TRBJ2-7; D possibly corresponds to TRBD1 (5 bases). Germline values: CDR1 LNHDA, CDR2 SQIVND (reference sequence). The ends were cut back, 5 bases at V and 3 bases at J, with 17 bases in the middle. The CDR3 covers 15 residues. The full variable domain, in which reference TRBV19 and TRBJ2-7 provide the parts outside the CDR3, is DGGITQSPKYLFRKEGQNVTLSCEQNLNHDAMYWYRQDPGQGLRLIYYSQIVNDFQKGDIAEGYSVSREKKESFPLTVTSAQKNPTAFYLCASSAKDSVFYEQYFGPGTRLTVT.